This passage covers 9 T cell receptor beta chains from one sample sequenced in a study of cytomegalovirus exposure and HLA in healthy donors. TCRdb keeps only in-frame clones here, not all; method: immunoSEQ multiplex PCR. The sample lists about 330,000 clones; about nine tenths were seen once. Sequences were obtained from PBMCs. These receptors all come from a woman between 18 and 29 years old in good health and CMV-seronegative.

Regarding this clone: This sample includes further DNA sequences coding for the same CDR3. V is TRBV20-1 and J is TRBJ2-7; D is undetermined. This CDR3 has 11 amino acids. Trimming stripped 5 bases from V and 3 bases from J, with 8 bases between. Germline V gives CDR1 DFQATT, CDR2 SNEGSKA (reference sequence). The DNA of the CDR3 is TGCAGTGCTCCAGGTGACTACGAGCAGTACTTC. Its translation: CSAPGDYEQYF.

This chain joins TRBV4-3 and TRBJ2-2, with 8 bases matching TRBD2. CDR3 length: 17 residues. Germline CDR1 reads LGHNA; CDR2 reads YSLEER. Trimming cost V 5 bases and J 1 base; bases outside gene matches: 9. The CDR3 loop reads CASSFAGTSGNTGELFF. CDR3 in DNA: TGCGCCAGCAGCTTTGCCGGAACTAGCGGGAACACCGGGGAGCTGTTTTTT.

This clone is a singleton in its sample. CDR3 bases: TGTGCCAGCAGACCCTTGGACAGGGGCTATGGCTACACCTTC. As protein: CASRPLDRGYGYTF. The chain links TRBV7-8 to TRBJ1-2; TRBD1 matches at 9 bases. The germline V gene has CDR1 SGHVS and CDR2 FQNEAQ. The CDR3 totals 14 residues. Losses at the gene ends were 6 bases for V and 4 bases for J; bases not matched to a gene: 6.

In this sample, this clone turned up a few times. The chain carries TRBV7-2 and TRBJ2-7, with D perhaps TRBD1 (6 bases). This CDR3 is built from 15 residues. Deletions cut 4 bases from V and 2 bases from J, with 15 bases between. Germline V lookup: CDR1 SGHTA, CDR2 FQGNSA. The CDR3 sequence is CASSSTTGLAYEQYF. CDR3 sequence (DNA): TGTGCCAGCAGCTCAACAACAGGGCTCGCCTACGAGCAGTACTTC. Variable domain in full (rest from reference TRBV7-2 and TRBJ2-7): GAGVSQSPSNKVTEKGKDVELRCDPISGHTALYWYRQSLGQGLEFLIYFQGNSAPDKSGLPSDRFSAERTGGSVSTLTIQRTQQEDSAVYLCASSSTTGLAYEQYFGPGTRLTVT.

The rearrangement links TRBV5-1 to TRBJ2-5, with 9 bases aligning to TRBD1. The CDR3 totals 14 residues. CDR1 and CDR2 from the germline V gene are SGHRS and YFSETQ. V lost 3 bases and J lost 4; bases outside the gene matches: 4. The CDR3 loop reads CASSSGQGRETQYF. In DNA, the CDR3 is TGCGCCAGCAGCTCGGGACAGGGAAGAGAGACCCAGTACTTC.

The chain is built from TRBV5-1 and TRBJ2-7; TRBD2 matches 9 bases. J was trimmed by 2 bases and V by 2 bases; bases with no gene match: 5. Looked up from germline, CDR1 is SGHRS and CDR2 is YFSETQ. The CDR3 contains 15 residues. The CDR3 sequence is CASSFSGGQTYEQYF. In DNA, the CDR3 is TGCGCCAGCAGCTTTAGCGGGGGCCAGACCTACGAGCAGTACTTC.

The chain couples TRBV30 to TRBJ2-5; 8 nucleotides line up with TRBD1. This CDR3 has 12 residues. V lost 5 bases to trimming and J lost 5 bases; unmatched junction nucleotides: 4. Germline V gives CDR1 GTSNPN, CDR2 SVGIG (reference sequence). The CDR3 spells CAWGQGGETQYF. The CDR3 coding sequence is TGTGCCTGGGGACAGGGCGGTGAGACCCAGTACTTC.

The V gene is TRBV19, the J gene TRBJ1-2, with D unclear. With 6 bases removed from V and 2 bases from J, the gap between germline ends came to 7 bases. The CDR3 runs to 12 residues. Germline V gene lookup returns CDR1 LNHDA and CDR2 SQIVND (reference sequence). CDR3 coding DNA: TGTGCCAGTAGGGTGGAGAACTATGGCTACACCTTC. Its protein is CASRVENYGYTF.

J is TRBJ2-1 and V is TRBV9; D is uncertain. Per germline, CDR1 SGDLS and CDR2 YYNGEE. V shed 0 bases and J shed 6 bases, with 7 bases lying between them. The CDR3 sequence is 13 residues long. This CDR3 reads CASSVGRFNEQFF. For the CDR3, the DNA is TGTGCCAGCAGCGTAGGGCGGTTCAATGAGCAGTTCTTC. The full variable domain, rest sourced from reference TRBV9 and TRBJ2-1, is DSGVTQTPKHLITATGQRVTLRCSPRSGDLSVYWYQQSLDQGLQFLIQYYNGEERAKGNILERFSAQQFPDLHSELNLSSLELGDSALYFCASSVGRFNEQFFGPGTRLTVL.